One and the same sample provided the 17 T cell receptor beta chains below, sequenced in a study of vaccination effects on CD4 cells after COVID-19. ViraFEST used viral peptide pools to expand antigen-specific CD4+ T cells before sequencing. CD4+ T cell isolation took place after 10 days of culture. As their vaccination, participants received two doses of either BNT162b2 or mRNA-1273. These receptors have no identified antigens. Libraries were prepared by immunoSEQ multiplex PCR; TCRdb keeps only in-frame clonotypes and omits some of them. In the table there are roughly 63,000 clones, around 78% of which are singletons. The sample in question was CD4+ T cells from PBMCs cultured with HCoV-OC43 spike peptides, obtained after COVID-19 vaccination. Subset in this sample: HCoV-OC43 spike overlapping peptide pool stimulation. These receptors were collected from a human donor who received a COVID-19 vaccine.

This clone was found once. This chain links TRBV5-1 with TRBJ2-2, with D unclear. Trimming took off 4 bases at V and 4 bases at J, with 8 bases between the two ends. Germline V CDR1 and CDR2: SGHRS, YFSETQ. The CDR3 loop spans 13 amino acids. CDR3 DNA sequence: TGCGCCAGCAGCCCAGGTAGCACCGGGGAGCTGTTTTTT. It specifies CASSPGSTGELFF.

The V and J genes are TRBV5-1 and TRBJ1-1; perhaps TRBD1 as D (6 bases). V was shortened by 0 bases and J by 5 bases, with 8 bases between the two germline ends. Germline V gives CDR1 SGHRS, CDR2 YFSETQ. This CDR3 contains 13 residues. DNA of the CDR3: TGCGCCAGCAGCTTGGAAGGGGGGACTGAAGCTTTCTTT. Encoded protein: CASSLEGGTEAFF.

V usage is TRBV19 and J usage is TRBJ2-7, with 9 bases aligning to TRBD1. V dropped 10 bases and J dropped 0; count of bases not matched to a gene: 10. Germline V gene sequence: CDR1 LNHDA, CDR2 SQIVND (reference sequence). This CDR3 contains 15 residues. The CDR3: CAIPLGQGSSYEQYV. CDR3 in DNA: TGTGCCATCCCGTTAGGACAGGGGAGCTCCTACGAGCAGTACGTC.

The CDR3 spells CASSSRRAGGDEGYTF. The CDR3 DNA reads TGTGCCAGCAGTTCGCGCCGAGCAGGGGGCGACGAGGGCTACACCTTC. This rearrangement joins TRBV5-8 to TRBJ1-2; the match to TRBD1 covers 8 bases. V lost 5 bases and J lost 8; bases outside the gene matches: 17. This CDR3 is 16 amino acids long. Looked up from germline, CDR1 is SGHTS and CDR2 is YDEGEE.

The chain recombines TRBV24-1 with TRBJ2-5; the D call may be TRBD1 or TRBD2 (6 bases each). CDR3 length: 16 residues. CDR1 and CDR2 from the germline V gene are KGHDR and SFDVKD. The V and J ends lost 5 bases and 4 bases respectively, with 19 bases between them. CDR3 nucleotide sequence: TGTGCCACCAGTGTTCATGGGGGGCTAGAGGGAGAGACCCAGTACTTC. It specifies CATSVHGGLEGETQYF.

The chain carries TRBV2 and TRBJ1-2; D remains unclear. CDR1 and CDR2 (germline): SNHLY, FYNNEI. CDR3 length: 13 amino acids. The germline V and J ends were trimmed by 3 bases and 1 base, with 6 bases remaining between them. CDR3 amino acids: CASSEIGNYGYTF. DNA of the CDR3: TGTGCCAGCAGTGAGATAGGTAACTATGGCTACACCTTC.

V gene TRBV10-2 combines with J gene TRBJ2-3; D is tentatively TRBD1 or TRBD2 (5 bases each). Looked up from germline, CDR1 is WSHSY and CDR2 is SAAADI. The CDR3 loop spans 15 amino acids. The germline V and J ends were trimmed by 6 bases and 1 base, with 14 bases remaining between them. The CDR3 loop is CASRGEGRGTDTQYF. Here the CDR3 DNA reads TGCGCCAGCAGGGGGGAAGGCAGGGGCACAGATACGCAGTATTTT.

The chain employs TRBV7-2 and TRBJ1-1, with unresolved D. The germline gives CDR1 SGHTA, CDR2 FQGNSA. The CDR3 covers 13 residues. The germline V and J ends were trimmed by 2 bases and 12 bases, with 16 bases remaining between them. CDR3 coding DNA: TGTGCCAGCAGCTTATTTGCCTCTGGTGAGACTTTCTTT. Its protein is CASSLFASGETFF.

V and J are TRBV25-1 and TRBJ1-4; D possibly corresponds to TRBD1 (6 bases). Deletions cut 6 bases from V and 7 bases from J, with 15 bases between. Per the germline V gene, CDR1 is MGHDK and CDR2 is SYGVNS. The CDR3 is made up of 14 amino acids. The CDR3 loop is CASRTGGIPEKLFF. The CDR3 nucleotides read TGTGCCAGCAGGACAGGAGGGATTCCTGAAAAACTGTTTTTT.

The chain uses TRBV2 and TRBJ2-5, with unresolved D. The CDR3 loop spans 10 amino acids. The germline gives CDR1 SNHLY, CDR2 FYNNEI. Trimming shortened V by 8 bases and J by 5 bases, and 6 bases separated the two germline ends. CDR3 loop: CASGMETQYF. The CDR3 nucleotides are TGTGCCAGCGGTATGGAGACCCAGTACTTC.

This chain connects TRBV7-2 to TRBJ1-1; tentatively, D is TRBD1 (6 bases). V lost 2 bases to trimming and J lost 6 bases, with 13 bases between them. This CDR3 region has 14 residues. In germline, CDR1 is SGHTA, CDR2 FQGNSA. The CDR3 protein is CASSLLGGPAEAFF. CDR3 DNA sequence: TGTGCCAGCAGCTTACTTGGGGGGCCGGCTGAAGCTTTCTTT.

The count of this clone is one. This chain uses TRBV2 with TRBJ1-5; D remains unclear. Trimming stripped 4 bases from V and 5 bases from J, with 12 bases between. Germline CDR1 reads SNHLY; CDR2 reads FYNNEI. The CDR3 is 14 residues long. The chain's CDR3 is CASSVEQTHQPQHF. CDR3 nucleotide sequence: TGTGCCAGCAGTGTAGAACAGACCCATCAGCCCCAGCATTTT.

The rearrangement joins TRBV11-2 to TRBJ1-2, with unresolved D. Germline values: CDR1 SGHAT, CDR2 FQNNGV. Trimming left V 3 bases short and J 0 bases short, with 14 bases between. CDR3 length: 16 residues. The CDR3 DNA is TGTGCCAGCAGCTTCGGAGGGCGGGCGTCTAACTATGGCTACACCTTC. It yields the protein CASSFGGRASNYGYTF. The variable domain in full, with the rest retrieved from reference TRBV11-2 and TRBJ1-2, is EAGVAQSPRYKIIEKRQSVAFWCNPISGHATLYWYQQILGQGPKLLIQFQNNGVVDDSQLPKDRFSAERLKGVDSTLKIQPAKLEDSAVYLCASSFGGRASNYGYTFGSGTRLTVV.

CDR3 region: CATSSQGMNTEAFF. CDR3 DNA sequence: TGTGCCACCTCCTCACAGGGAATGAACACTGAAGCTTTCTTT. The chain recombines TRBV10-3 with TRBJ1-1; the D gene is possibly TRBD1 (6 bases). The V gene lost 10 bases and the J gene lost 0 bases, with 15 bases spanning the gap. Germline values: CDR1 ENHRY, CDR2 SYGVKD. The CDR3 has 14 amino acids.

The chain combines TRBV19 with TRBJ2-2; TRBD2 is a possible D gene (7 bases). Trimming took off 7 bases at V and 7 bases at J, with 13 bases between the two ends. The germline gives CDR1 LNHDA, CDR2 SQIVND (reference sequence). This CDR3 is 13 amino acids long. The CDR3 nucleotides are TGTGCCAGTATCCTGGGGGGGCACGGGGAGCTGTTTTTT. Translated: CASILGGHGELFF. The complete variable domain, with remaining parts taken from reference TRBV19 and TRBJ2-2, reads DGGITQSPKYLFRKEGQNVTLSCEQNLNHDAMYWYRQDPGQGLRLIYYSQIVNDFQKGDIAEGYSVSREKKESFPLTVTSAQKNPTAFYLCASILGGHGELFFGEGSRLTVL.

The chain recombines TRBV3-1 (or the pseudogene TRBV3-2) with TRBJ2-4; 7 positions agree with TRBD1. The CDR3 has 17 residues. V lost 5 bases to trimming and J lost 0 bases; unmatched junction nucleotides: 10. Germline V lookup: CDR1 LGHDT, CDR2 YNNKEL (reference sequence). CDR3 DNA: TGTGCCAGCAGCTGGGGACAGCACCCTGTAGCCAAAAACATTCAGTACTTC. Its protein product is CASSWGQHPVAKNIQYF.

The V call is TRBV15, the J call TRBJ1-4; possibly TRBD1 for D (5 bases). Germline V lookup: CDR1 LNHNV, CDR2 YYDKDF (reference sequence). Trimming cost V 8 bases and J 5 bases, with 15 bases left between them. The CDR3 has 14 amino acids. The CDR3 sequence is CATSARTLNEKLFF. The CDR3 nucleotides read TGTGCCACCTCTGCCCGGACACTGAATGAAAAACTGTTTTTT.